This T cell receptor (beta chain) was found in a study of shared clonotypes between healthy human individuals. Study overall: For every donor, three CD4 naive, three CD4 memory, two CD8 naive and one CD8 memory plates were used.

In the case of this clone: As yet, its antigen is unknown.

Measured with immunoSEQ multiplex PCR; TCRdb has only the in-frame clones, and not every one. The table has 1.6 million or so clones, around 95% seen once. Points from the study as a whole: Only blood underwent sampling, and tissue repertoires likely differ. As a rule, naive subsets had a larger estimated richness than memory subsets.

Germline V gene sequence: CDR1 KGHSH, CDR2 LQKENI. The length of the CDR3 is 16 residues. V lost 2 bases to trimming and J lost 4 bases; unmatched junction nucleotides: 3. The chain joins TRBV18 to TRBJ2-1; 12 nucleotides align to TRBD2. Sequenced sample: naive CD4+ T cells sorted from blood. The subset is: CD45RA+ positively selected. The receptor comes from a young man in good health. The CDR3 DNA follows: TGTGCCAGCTCACCATCTACTAGCGGGAGGTACAATGAGCAGTTCTTC. Translation: CASSPSTSGRYNEQFF.